The table lists the clone carrying this T cell receptor beta chain with a count of one. The source of the sample is a study of blood T cell repertoires in COVID-19. Generated by immunoSEQ multiplex PCR, the TCRdb table keeps only in-frame clones and is missing some. This table has roughly 250,000 clones, around 87% appearing once. V dropped 3 bases and J dropped 10; count of bases not matched to a gene: 8. Germline CDR1 is KGHDR and CDR2 is SFDVKD. The CDR3 runs 14 residues. Sample: PBMCs or T cells enriched from blood (not recorded which). The chain employs TRBV24-1 and TRBJ1-1, with 9 bases matching TRBD1. This receptor was taken from a woman aged 18-29 years who had recovered from COVID-19. The CDR3 DNA reads as TGTGCCACCAGTGATACAGGGGGCGACCGGGGAGCTTTCTTT. Protein: CATSDTGGDRGAFF.